What follows is one TCR beta chain and its context. It has no known antigen specificity. A read error may be the cause here, since a much bigger clone is one base away. The data were taken from a study of breast tumors, draining lymph nodes, adjacent tissues (dated by TCRdb to the mid-2010s). As for the study more broadly: TCR beta repertoires were compared across tumor, adjacent nontumor tissue and axillary lymph nodes obtained from breast cancer patients. The study was designed to assess the relationships and possible T-cell exchange between tumor, surrounding tissue and draining lymph node repertoires in human breast cancer.

On the study overall, not on this receptor specifically: The similarity between tumor and nontumor tissue repertoires was significantly greater in luminal-like breast cancer than in basal-like breast cancer. T-cell repertoire diversity in tumors was found to be lower than in lymph nodes but higher than in nontumor tissue, and preferential V and J gene usage was observed. The data were judged consistent with most tumor T cells deriving from the lymph node and then expanding within tumor tissue. The study presented the conclusion that tumor T cells originate in lymph nodes as consistent with a hypothesis, not as something directly demonstrated.

For sequencing, an Illumina HiSeq 2000 was employed. TCR beta chain libraries were generated by multiplex PCR amplification. The amplified TCR beta chain products were analyzed by high-throughput sequencing. Clones were called with MiXCR by TCRdb after fastp trimmed the public reads at Q25, and only in-frame beta chains were retained. Rows are unified per CDR3 protein, each entry keeping the most common DNA and genes. This sample has 45,000 or so distinct CDR3 sequences in its table, and 20% to 25% of those were observed once. Roughly 8% of the sample is held by the ten biggest clonotypes. Sequences SEHNR (CDR1) and FQNEAQ (CDR2) are obtained from the germline V gene (reference sequence). The CDR3 holds 15 amino acids from the cysteine to the phenylalanine. Only the CDR3 part of the read is kept: 45 bases, read in frame from the first base. V loses 4 bases, J loses 4 bases, and the germline ends lie 16 bases apart.

In this chain, TRBV7-9 is recombined with TRBJ2-5, with no confident D gene call. Source material: breast tumor tissue. The clonotype comes from a female donor with breast cancer. Some clones in this sample may be carry-over from other donors' samples. The encoded CDR3 is CASSSPTALGETQYF. The base sequence is TGTGCCAGCAGCTCCCCCACAGCGTTAGGAGAGACCCAGTACTTC.